This T cell receptor beta chain was recorded in a study of blood T cells in healthy people across ages (dated by TCRdb to 2015 to 2017). In terms of the full investigation: In model experiments, template switching captured roughly one uniquely barcoded TCR beta cDNA molecule for every two T cells. The study measured age-related changes in TCR beta repertoire diversity using deep sequencing normalized with unique cDNA molecular identifiers. The donors were divided into four age groups: young (average approximately 17 years), middle-aged (about 41), aged (about 56) and long-lived (nearly 85). Two additional independent replicas of 1 million unique cDNA reads from the same blood draw were analyzed for two donors (one aged 18 to 30 and one aged 80 or older). Donors of different ages were randomly distributed across sequencing lanes to avoid experimental bias.

Systemically healthy Caucasian individuals from Russia, around 38 in total and aged about 6 to 95 years, were included as donors. Approximately 9 milliliters of peripheral blood were collected from each donor into EDTA-treated Vacutainer tubes. Ficoll-Paque density-gradient centrifugation was used to isolate PBMCs, with at least 6.5 million per sample. Trizol reagent was used to extract total RNA from PBMCs, with at least 6 micrograms per sample. The percentages of naive CD45RAhigh/CD27high T cells were determined by flow cytometry on a PBMC aliquot from every donor. CDR1 and CDR2 are drawn from the germline V gene: SQVTM, ANQGSEA. For this chain, trimming is 6 bases at the V end and 4 bases at the J end, and the number of junction bases without a gene match is 11. Inclusive of the bounding cysteine and phenylalanine, the CDR3 is 15 residues long. The sequence is cut down to CDR3 DNA, 45 bases in frame from base 1.

This clonotype was seen a single time. It lacks a known antigen. Per-base quality was not reported, and no clone a single base away is much larger than it. What the research found in general, with its limitations: Total diversity estimates from one million sequenced T cells were considered lower bounds and underestimates. A strong correlation was found between observed TCR beta diversity and the percentage of naive T cells measured by flow cytometry. Observed TCR beta diversity per million T cells fell roughly linearly with age, and a significant reduction was already apparent by age around 36. Since profiling was done on bulk unsorted PBMCs, naive and antigen-experienced compartments could not be conclusively compared. Because the CMV infection status of the donors was unknown, age-related changes in expanded clonotypes may potentially have been confounded. Compared with the aged group, the long-lived group had more naive CD4+ T cells, fewer expanded clones and increased TCR diversity, a pattern suggesting age selection.

The receptor library was made with 5' RACE. A second PCR of about 7 to 12 cycles was performed with a sample-barcoded 5' primer and a J-beta primer mix. A template-switch 5' adaptor carrying 12 random nucleotides introduced a unique molecular identifier onto each TCR beta cDNA molecule. Each sample yielded at least 3 million CDR3-containing paired-end reads. All of the RNA was converted into first-strand cDNA using the Mint cDNA synthesis kit, with a TRBC-specific oligonucleotide serving as the primer. After uracil-DNA glycosylase treatment, a first 18-cycle PCR used universal primers M1SS and BC2_uni_R on all cDNA. On the authors' methods: For normalization, 1 million high-quality reads, each with a distinct molecular identifier, were randomly selected from each sample. Reads sharing molecular identifiers were discarded rather than binned into consensus sequences. CDR3 identification, clonotype clustering and error correction used MiTCR with a Q25 quality threshold and the strictest error-elimination algorithm. A nonparametric unseen species model with Euler transformation was used to estimate lower-bound total TCR beta diversity. TCRdb itself trimmed the public reads at Q25 with fastp, ran MiXCR and retained productive beta chains. Each record represents a unique CDR3 protein, reported with the most common genes and DNA among its rows. The V and J calls, along with clone size, are taken from TCRdb and not from the paper's own processing. The sample contains over 1,500,000 distinct CDR3 sequences, about two fifths of them found a single time. The top ten hold under 25% of the sample.

This TCR was recovered from a human donor in good health. Input material: blood. Rearrangement joined TRBV29-1 to TRBJ1-2, and 10 junctional nucleotides match TRBD1. The CDR3 here reads CSVGTGDYNPYGYTF. The DNA sequence is TGCAGCGTGGGGACAGGGGACTACAACCCCTATGGCTACACCTTC.